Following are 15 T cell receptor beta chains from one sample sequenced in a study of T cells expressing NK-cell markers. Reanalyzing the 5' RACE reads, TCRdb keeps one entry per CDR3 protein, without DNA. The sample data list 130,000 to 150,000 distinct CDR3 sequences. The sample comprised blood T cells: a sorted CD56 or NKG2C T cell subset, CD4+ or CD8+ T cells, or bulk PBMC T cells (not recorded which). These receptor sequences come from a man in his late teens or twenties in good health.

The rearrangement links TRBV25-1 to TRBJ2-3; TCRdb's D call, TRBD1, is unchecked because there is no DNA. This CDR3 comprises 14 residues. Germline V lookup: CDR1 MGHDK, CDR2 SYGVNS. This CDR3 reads CASSGPGSTDTQYF.

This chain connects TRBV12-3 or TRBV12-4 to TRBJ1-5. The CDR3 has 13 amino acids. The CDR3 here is CASSFVTRRDQHF.

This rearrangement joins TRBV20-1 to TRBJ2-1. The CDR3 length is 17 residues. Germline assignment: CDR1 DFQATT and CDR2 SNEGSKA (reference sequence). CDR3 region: CSARDLSSGSSYNEQFF.

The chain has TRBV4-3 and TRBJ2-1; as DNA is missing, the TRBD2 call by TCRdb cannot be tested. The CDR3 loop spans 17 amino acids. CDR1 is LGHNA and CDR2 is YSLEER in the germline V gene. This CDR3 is CASSQVQLAETPPEQFF.

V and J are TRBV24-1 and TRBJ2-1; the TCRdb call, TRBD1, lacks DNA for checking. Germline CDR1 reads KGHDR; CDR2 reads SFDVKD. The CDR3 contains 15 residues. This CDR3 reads CATSDPGQGANEQFF.

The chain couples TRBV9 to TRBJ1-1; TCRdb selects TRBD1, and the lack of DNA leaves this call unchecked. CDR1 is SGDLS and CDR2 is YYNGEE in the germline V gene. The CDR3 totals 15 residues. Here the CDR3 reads CASSASGRGLTEAFF.

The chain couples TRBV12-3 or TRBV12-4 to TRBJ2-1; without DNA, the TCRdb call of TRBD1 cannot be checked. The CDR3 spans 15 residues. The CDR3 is CASSLYGTAYNEQFF.

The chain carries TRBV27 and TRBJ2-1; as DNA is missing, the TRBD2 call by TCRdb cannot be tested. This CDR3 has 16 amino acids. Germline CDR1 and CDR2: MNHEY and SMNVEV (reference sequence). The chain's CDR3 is CASKSLGLADPNEQFF.

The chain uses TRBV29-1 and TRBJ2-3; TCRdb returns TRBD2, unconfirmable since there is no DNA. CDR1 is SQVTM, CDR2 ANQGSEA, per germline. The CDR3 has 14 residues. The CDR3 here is CSVEGLAGADTQYF.

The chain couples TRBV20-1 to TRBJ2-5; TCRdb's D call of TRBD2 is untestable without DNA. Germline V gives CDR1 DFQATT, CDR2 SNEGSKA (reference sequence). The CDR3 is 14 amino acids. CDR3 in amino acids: CSAAFEGPQETQYF.

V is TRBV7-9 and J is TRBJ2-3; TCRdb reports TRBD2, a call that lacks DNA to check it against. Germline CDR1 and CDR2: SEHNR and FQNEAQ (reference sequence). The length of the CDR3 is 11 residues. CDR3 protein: CASSSSGREYF. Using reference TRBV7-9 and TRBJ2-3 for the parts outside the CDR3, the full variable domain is DTGVSQNPRHKITKRGQNVTFRCDPISEHNRLYWYRQTLGQGPEFLTYFQNEAQLEKSRLLSDRFSAERPKGSFSTLEIQRTEQGDSAMYLCASSSSGREYFGPGTRLTVL.

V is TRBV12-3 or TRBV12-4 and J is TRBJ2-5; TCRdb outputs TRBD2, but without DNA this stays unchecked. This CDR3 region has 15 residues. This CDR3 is CASSQTSALQETQYF.

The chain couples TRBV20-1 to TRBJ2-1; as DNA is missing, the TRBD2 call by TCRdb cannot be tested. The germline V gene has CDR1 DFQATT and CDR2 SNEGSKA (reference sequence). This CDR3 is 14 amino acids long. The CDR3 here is CSASGTSGTYEQFF.

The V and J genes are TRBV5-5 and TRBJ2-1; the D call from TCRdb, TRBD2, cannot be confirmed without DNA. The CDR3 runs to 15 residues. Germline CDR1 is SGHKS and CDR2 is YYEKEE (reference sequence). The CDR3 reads CASSIFVGRGNEQFF.

CDR3 sequence reads: CASSQEQRSTDTQYF. The chain couples TRBV4-3 to TRBJ2-3; without DNA, the TCRdb call of TRBD2 cannot be checked. Germline V gene sequence: CDR1 LGHNA, CDR2 YSLEER. This CDR3 region has 15 residues.